Presented here are 20 T cell receptor beta chains from one specimen sequenced in a study of early T cells in non-severe SARS-CoV-2 infection. TCRdb re-called the 5' RACE reads through MiXCR, storing one row per CDR3 protein. The profile covers tens of thousands of distinct CDR3 sequences, with about 5.3% appearing a single time and roughly 6.2% taken by the ten largest. The material was whole blood, obtained at baseline. Receptor source: an adult who was a healthcare worker with PCR-confirmed SARS-CoV-2 infection or an uninfected control (not recorded which).

The chain recombines TRBV27 with TRBJ2-7; TRBD1 aligns across 9 bases. The CDR3 has 14 amino acids. Germline CDR1 is MNHEY and CDR2 is SMNVEV (reference sequence). The V and J ends lost 8 bases and 1 base, in that order; junction bases with no gene match: 6. CDR3 residues: CASGETGGSYEQYF. The CDR3 nucleotides are TGTGCCAGCGGCGAGACAGGGGGATCCTACGAGCAGTACTTC.

This clonotype is labeled as medium-sized (0.01 to 0.1%). The rearrangement joins TRBV11-2 to TRBJ2-1; TRBD2 matches 8 bases. Germline V gene data show CDR1 as SGHAT and CDR2 as FQNNGV. V was clipped by 8 bases and J by 8 bases; unmatched bases: 14. CDR3 length: 15 residues. CDR3 sequence reads: CASGDGRAIPHEQFF. The CDR3 DNA follows: TGTGCCAGCGGCGACGGGAGGGCCATTCCCCATGAGCAGTTCTTC.

This clonotype was recorded many times. The V gene is TRBV11-3, the J gene TRBJ2-1, with D hard to call. This CDR3 contains 14 residues. The V gene lost 5 bases and the J gene lost 3 bases, with 11 bases spanning the gap. Germline CDR1 is SGHNT and CDR2 is YENEEA. In DNA, the CDR3 is TGTGCCAGCAGCCTGGACCTTATCTACAATGAGCAGTTCTTC. Translation gives CASSLDLIYNEQFF.

This clonotype appeared many times. The rearrangement links TRBV10-2 to TRBJ2-5; 7 positions agree with TRBD2. Germline V CDR1 and CDR2: WSHSY, SAAADI. CDR3 length equals 14 residues. Trimming cost V 4 bases and J 5 bases; bases outside gene matches: 7. CDR3 sequence (DNA): TGCGCCAGCAGTGCAGCGGGGCGGCGGGAGACCCAGTACTTC. Translating gives CASSAAGRRETQYF.

This clonotype was detected ten times or more. The rearrangement uses TRBV20-1 and TRBJ2-3; 10 bases agree with TRBD2. Germline CDR1 reads DFQATT; CDR2 reads SNEGSKA (reference sequence). V lost 1 base, J lost 8 bases, and 12 bases stayed unmatched. The CDR3 consists of 16 residues. This CDR3 reads CSARAGLAGERVTQYF. CDR3 sequence (DNA): TGCAGTGCTAGAGCAGGCCTAGCGGGAGAGAGGGTTACGCAGTATTTT.

In its sample, this clonotype was seen a few times. This chain joins TRBV6-2 or TRBV6-3 and TRBJ2-3; 9 bases fit TRBD2. The CDR3 spans 15 residues. From germline, CDR1 is MNHEY and CDR2 SVGEGT. With 2 bases clipped from V and 3 bases from J, the junction kept 3 bases outside the gene matches. CDR3 region: CASSYPSGRTDTQYF. The CDR3 DNA is TGTGCCAGCAGTTACCCAAGCGGGAGGACAGATACGCAGTATTTT.

This clonotype was counted at least ten times. The chain carries TRBV20-1 and TRBJ2-3, with 13 bases fitting TRBD2. Germline CDR1 DFQATT, CDR2 SNEGSKA (reference sequence). The trim removed 6 bases at V and 3 bases at J, leaving 3 bases unmatched. The CDR3 loop spans 14 amino acids. In DNA form, the CDR3 reads TGCAGTGCGACGACTAGCGGGAGGACAGATACGCAGTATTTT. It is translated as CSATTSGRTDTQYF.

In its sample, this clonotype was seen many times. The gene calls are TRBV14 and TRBJ2-3; no clear D gene. Trimming stripped 2 bases from V and 2 bases from J, with 11 bases between. CDR1 is SGHDN and CDR2 is FVKESK in the germline V gene. The CDR3 contains 15 residues. CDR3 in amino acids: CASSQSPQITDTQYF. The CDR3 coding sequence is TGTGCCAGCAGCCAATCTCCCCAAATCACAGATACGCAGTATTTT.

This clonotype was observed many times. The genes are TRBV7-8 and TRBJ1-1; a weak D match, TRBD1 (5 bases). The V gene lost 5 bases and the J gene lost 6 bases, with 28 bases spanning the gap. The V gene's germline CDR1 is SGHVS and CDR2 FQNEAQ. The CDR3 sequence is 18 residues long. The DNA of the CDR3 is TGTGCCAGCAGCCTTAAACGTGGGGGACTCGCACGGTCCGCTGAAGCTTTCTTT. Its protein product is CASSLKRGGLARSAEAFF.

This clonotype was seen a few times. The chain recombines TRBV28 with TRBJ2-2, with D perhaps TRBD2 (5 bases). This CDR3 comprises 19 residues. Between the trimmed V and J ends, which lost 6 bases and 0 bases, there was a span of 23 bases. Germline V gene lookup returns CDR1 MDHEN and CDR2 SYDVKM. The CDR3 protein is CASSFGDYRLEANTGELFF. For the CDR3, the DNA is TGTGCCAGCAGCTTTGGAGACTACCGGCTAGAAGCGAACACCGGGGAGCTGTTTTTT.

The chain couples TRBV3-1 to TRBJ2-7; no reliable D call. The length of the CDR3 is 14 residues. The germline V and J ends were trimmed by 4 bases and 3 bases, with 13 bases remaining between them. Germline values: CDR1 LGHDT, CDR2 YNNKEL (reference sequence). CDR3 residues: CASSPGPRGYEQYF. In DNA form, the CDR3 reads TGTGCCAGCAGCCCCGGACCCAGAGGCTACGAGCAGTACTTC.

At least ten counts were recorded for this clonotype. The gene calls are TRBV5-6 and TRBJ1-1, with unresolved D. V gave up 4 bases and J gave up 1 base, with 20 bases separating them. The CDR3 has 17 residues. Germline V lookup: CDR1 SGHDT, CDR2 YYEEEE. The CDR3 coding sequence is TGTGCCAGCAGCGGCAGGATCTTGACGCCGACGAACACTGAAGCTTTCTTT. This sequence encodes CASSGRILTPTNTEAFF. Using reference TRBV5-6 and TRBJ1-1 for the parts outside the CDR3, the full variable domain is DAGVTQSPTHLIKTRGQQVTLRCSPKSGHDTVSWYQQALGQGPQFIFQYYEEEERQRGNFPDRFSGHQFPNYSSELNVNALLLGDSALYLCASSGRILTPTNTEAFFGQGTRLTVV.

This clonotype was recorded at least ten times. The chain employs TRBV12-3 or TRBV12-4 and TRBJ1-2, with D tentatively TRBD1 (6 bases). V was shortened by 6 bases and J by 2 bases, with 16 bases between the two germline ends. There are 15 residues in the CDR3. CDR3 DNA: TGTGCCAGCAGCCGTCGACAGGAAGACAACTATGGCTACACCTTC. It codes for CASSRRQEDNYGYTF.

The CDR3 DNA is TGTGCCAGCAGCCCTCAGGGGGGGCCGGACTCGGTGTTCTTC. It translates to CASSPQGGPDSVFF. The J gene is TRBJ2-1, the V gene TRBV7-3; D may correspond to TRBD1 or TRBD2 (7 bases each). V lost 5 bases and J lost 15, with 23 bases in between. In germline, CDR1 is SGHTA, CDR2 FQGTGA. The CDR3 sequence is 14 residues long. Combining the CDR3 with reference TRBV7-3 and TRBJ2-1 gives the whole variable domain GAGVSQTPSNKVTEKGKYVELRCDPISGHTALYWYRQSLGQGPEFLIYFQGTGAADDSGLPNDRFFAVRPEGSVSTLKIQRTERGDSAVYLCASSPQGGPDSVFFGPGTRLTVL.

The chain is built from TRBV27 and TRBJ1-1, with unresolved D. The germline V gene has CDR1 MNHEY and CDR2 SMNVEV (reference sequence). The V end lost 5 bases, the J end lost 4 bases, and 11 bases lay between the germline ends. This CDR3 contains 13 residues. DNA of the CDR3: TGTGCCAGCAGTCTGCGACCGAGCACTGAAGCTTTCTTT. This gives the protein CASSLRPSTEAFF.

The rearrangement uses TRBV19 and TRBJ2-1; no firm D call. This CDR3 comprises 13 residues. Trimming took 6 bases from V and 5 from J, leaving 11 bases between them. The germline V gene encodes CDR1 LNHDA and CDR2 SQIVND (reference sequence). The CDR3 loop is CASRVRAHNEQFF. The CDR3 region has the DNA TGTGCCAGTAGGGTTCGGGCTCACAATGAGCAGTTCTTC.

This clonotype counts as medium-sized. The rearrangement links TRBV12-3 or TRBV12-4 to TRBJ2-3, with 9 bases identical to TRBD2. Unmatched junction bases numbered 3, after V lost 5 bases and J lost 0 bases. This CDR3 region has 15 residues. The CDR3 region has the DNA TGTGCCAGCAGTGAGACTAGCGGTAGCACAGATACGCAGTATTTT. Encoded protein: CASSETSGSTDTQYF.

Ten or more counts support this clonotype. The V and J genes are TRBV25-1 and TRBJ1-3, with D tentatively TRBD1 (6 bases). V was trimmed by 7 bases and J by 3 bases, leaving 13 bases between them. The CDR3 runs to 14 residues. Germline V lookup: CDR1 MGHDK, CDR2 SYGVNS. The chain's CDR3 is CASTETGRGNTIYF. The CDR3 coding sequence is TGTGCCAGCACCGAGACAGGACGTGGAAACACCATATATTTT.

The CDR3 loop is CASSLRTSLHFSYNEQFF. As DNA, the CDR3 is TGTGCCAGCAGCCTGCGGACTAGCCTACACTTCTCCTACAATGAGCAGTTCTTC. This rearrangement joins TRBV7-9 to TRBJ2-1; 8 bases align to TRBD2. The CDR3 consists of 18 residues. V shed 5 bases, J shed 0 bases, and the junction held 12 bases outside the gene matches. Germline V gives CDR1 SEHNR, CDR2 FQNEAQ (reference sequence).

This clonotype has at least ten counts. CDR3 nucleotide sequence: TGTGCCAGCAGCCAAGATCACTTAAGCTACGAGCAGTACTTC. This sequence encodes CASSQDHLSYEQYF. This chain uses TRBV3-1 with TRBJ2-7; D is uncertain. The CDR3 spans 14 residues. Germline values: CDR1 LGHDT, CDR2 YNNKEL (reference sequence). The V gene lost 0 bases and the J gene lost 3 bases, with 9 bases spanning the gap.